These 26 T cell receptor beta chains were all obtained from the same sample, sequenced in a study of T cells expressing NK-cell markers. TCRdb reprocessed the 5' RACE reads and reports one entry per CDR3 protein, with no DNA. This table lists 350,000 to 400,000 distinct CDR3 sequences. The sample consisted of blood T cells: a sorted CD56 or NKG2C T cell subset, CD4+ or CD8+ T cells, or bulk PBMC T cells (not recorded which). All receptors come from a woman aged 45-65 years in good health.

The CDR3 protein is CSAPPIGGNTGELFF. This chain connects TRBV20-1 to TRBJ2-2; the D gene TCRdb calls, TRBD1, cannot be checked with no DNA. Germline V gene sequence: CDR1 DFQATT, CDR2 SNEGSKA (reference sequence). The CDR3 covers 15 residues.

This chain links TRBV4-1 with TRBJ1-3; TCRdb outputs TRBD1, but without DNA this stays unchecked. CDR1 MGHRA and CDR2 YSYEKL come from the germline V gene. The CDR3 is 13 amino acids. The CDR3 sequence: CASSRLGVNTIYF.

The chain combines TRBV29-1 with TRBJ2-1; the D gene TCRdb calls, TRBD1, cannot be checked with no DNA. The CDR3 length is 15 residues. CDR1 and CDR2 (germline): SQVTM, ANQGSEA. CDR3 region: CSVYRPGRDNNEQFF.

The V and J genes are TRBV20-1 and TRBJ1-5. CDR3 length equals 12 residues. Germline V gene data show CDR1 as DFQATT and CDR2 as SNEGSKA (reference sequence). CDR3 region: CSARMGNQPQHF.

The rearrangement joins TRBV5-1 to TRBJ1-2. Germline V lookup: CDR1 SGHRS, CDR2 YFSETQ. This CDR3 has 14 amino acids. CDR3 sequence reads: CASSLDSPNYGYTF.

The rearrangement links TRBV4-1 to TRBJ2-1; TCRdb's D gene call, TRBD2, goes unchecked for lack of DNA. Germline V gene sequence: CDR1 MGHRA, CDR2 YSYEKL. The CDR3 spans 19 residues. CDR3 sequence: CASSQDHASGRAGDNEQFF.

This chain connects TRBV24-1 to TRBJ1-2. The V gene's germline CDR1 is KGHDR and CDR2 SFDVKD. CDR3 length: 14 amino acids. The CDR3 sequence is CATSDTGPGRGYTF.

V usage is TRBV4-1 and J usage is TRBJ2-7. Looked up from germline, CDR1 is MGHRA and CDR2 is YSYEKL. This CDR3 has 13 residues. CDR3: CASSQGQYGEQYF.

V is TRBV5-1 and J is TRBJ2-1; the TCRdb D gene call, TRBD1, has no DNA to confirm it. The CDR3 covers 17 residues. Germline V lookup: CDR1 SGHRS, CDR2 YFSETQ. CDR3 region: CASSLYGEPGAGNEQFF.

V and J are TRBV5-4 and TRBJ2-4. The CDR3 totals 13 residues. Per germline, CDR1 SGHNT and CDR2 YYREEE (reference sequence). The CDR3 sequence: CASSLSMENIQYF.

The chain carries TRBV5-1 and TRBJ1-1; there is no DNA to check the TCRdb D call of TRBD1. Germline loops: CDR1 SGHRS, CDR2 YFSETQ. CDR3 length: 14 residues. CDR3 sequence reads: CASSLVGVGTEAFF.

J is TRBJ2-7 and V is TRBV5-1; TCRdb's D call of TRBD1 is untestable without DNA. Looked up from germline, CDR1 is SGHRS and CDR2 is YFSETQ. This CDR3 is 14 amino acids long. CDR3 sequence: CASSPAGLKNEQYF.

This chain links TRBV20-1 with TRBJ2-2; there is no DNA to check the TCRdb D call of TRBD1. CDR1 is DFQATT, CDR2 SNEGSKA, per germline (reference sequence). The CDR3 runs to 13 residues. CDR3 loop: CSARDLGDGELFF.

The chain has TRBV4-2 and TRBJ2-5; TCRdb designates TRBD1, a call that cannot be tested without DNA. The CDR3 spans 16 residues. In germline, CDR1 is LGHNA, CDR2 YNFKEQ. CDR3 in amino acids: CASSQDMAGAEETQYF.

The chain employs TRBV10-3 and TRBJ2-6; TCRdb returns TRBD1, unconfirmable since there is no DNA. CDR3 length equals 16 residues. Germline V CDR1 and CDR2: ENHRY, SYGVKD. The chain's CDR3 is CATRDAQTSGANVLTF.

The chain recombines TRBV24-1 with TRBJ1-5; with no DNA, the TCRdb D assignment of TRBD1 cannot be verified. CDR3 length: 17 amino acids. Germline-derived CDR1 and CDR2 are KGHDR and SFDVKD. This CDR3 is CATSEVDRGYSNQPQHF.

The chain's CDR3 is CSVDQGANTEAFF. V gene TRBV29-1 combines with J gene TRBJ1-1; TCRdb calls TRBD1, which cannot be checked without DNA. CDR3 length equals 13 residues. Germline V CDR1 and CDR2: SQVTM, ANQGSEA.

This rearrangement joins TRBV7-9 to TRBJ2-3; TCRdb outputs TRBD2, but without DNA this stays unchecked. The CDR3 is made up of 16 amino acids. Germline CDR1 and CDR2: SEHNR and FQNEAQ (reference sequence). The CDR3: CASADRGGRPPDTQYF.

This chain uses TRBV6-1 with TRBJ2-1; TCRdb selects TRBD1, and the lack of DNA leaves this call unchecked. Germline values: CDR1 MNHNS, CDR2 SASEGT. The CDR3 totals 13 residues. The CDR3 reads CASRETGRNEQFF.

The CDR3 sequence is CASSLEGRGNGELFF. This chain joins TRBV11-2 and TRBJ2-2; the TCRdb call, TRBD1, lacks DNA for checking. Germline V lookup: CDR1 SGHAT, CDR2 FQNNGV. The length of the CDR3 is 15 residues.

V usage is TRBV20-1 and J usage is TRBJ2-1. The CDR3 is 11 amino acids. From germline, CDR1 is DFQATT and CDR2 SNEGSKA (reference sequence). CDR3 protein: CSATIRNEQFF.

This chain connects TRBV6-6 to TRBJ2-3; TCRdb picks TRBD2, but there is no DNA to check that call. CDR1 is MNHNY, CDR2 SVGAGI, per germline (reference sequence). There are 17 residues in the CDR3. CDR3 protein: CASSYSWGTSKTDTQYF.

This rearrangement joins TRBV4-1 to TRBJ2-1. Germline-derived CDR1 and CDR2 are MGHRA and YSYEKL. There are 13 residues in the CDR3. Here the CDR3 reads CASSQVLFGEQFF.

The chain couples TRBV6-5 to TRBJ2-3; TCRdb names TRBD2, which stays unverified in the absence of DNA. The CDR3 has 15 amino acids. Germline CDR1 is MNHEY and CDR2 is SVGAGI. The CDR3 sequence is CASSYSIGGEDTQYF.

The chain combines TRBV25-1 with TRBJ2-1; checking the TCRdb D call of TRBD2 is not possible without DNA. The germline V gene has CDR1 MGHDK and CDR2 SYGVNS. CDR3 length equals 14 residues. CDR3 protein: CASSEGRGVNEQFF.

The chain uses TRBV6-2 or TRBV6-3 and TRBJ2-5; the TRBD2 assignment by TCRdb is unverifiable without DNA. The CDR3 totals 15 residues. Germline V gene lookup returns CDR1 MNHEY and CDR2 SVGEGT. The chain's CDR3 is CASSYIRGLQETQYF.